Listed here are 3 T cell receptor beta chains from one sample, sequenced in a study of identical twins (dated by TCRdb to about 2016). The library was made by 5' RACE. The sample was run on an Illumina HiSeq 2000. TCRdb cleaned the public reads at Q25 with fastp, built clones with MiXCR and kept in-frame beta chains. For every CDR3 protein sequence, its rows merge into one entry that carries the most common genes and DNA. For this sample there are roughly 250,000 distinct CDR3 sequences; about 7.3% appear just once. The ten top clones hold roughly 3.9% of the sample. This sample was also put to use in a study of yellow fever vaccine responses in identical twins.

What was sequenced was memory (CD45RO+) T cells sorted from blood. The cell subset or site label on this specimen signifies: CD45RO+ enriched T cells. These receptors all come from a woman younger than 35 in good health.

The gene calls are TRBV5-1 and TRBJ2-1; TRBD2 aligns across 10 bases. This CDR3 is 15 amino acids long. Germline V gives CDR1 SGHRS, CDR2 YFSETQ. After removal of 5 bases from V and 6 bases from J, the junction contained 8 bases not matched to a gene. The CDR3 region has the DNA TGCGCCAGCAGGTCCGGGACTAGCGAATCCAATGAGCAGTTCTTC. Translated, it gives CASRSGTSESNEQFF. The full variable domain, completed using reference TRBV5-1 and TRBJ2-1, is KAGVTQTPRYLIKTRGQQVTLSCSPISGHRSVSWYQQTPGQGLQFLFEYFSETQRNKGNFPGRFSGRQFSNSRSEMNVSTLELGDSALYLCASRSGTSESNEQFFGPGTRLTVL.

For this clonotype: Being one base from a much bigger clone, this may be a read error. The chain recombines TRBV10-2 with TRBJ2-5; TRBD2 agrees at 10 bases. The CDR3 length is 13 residues. The germline CDR1 and CDR2 sequences are WSHSY and SAAADI. V was pared by 8 bases and J by 0 bases, with 0 bases of the junction left unmatched. Written as DNA, the CDR3 is TGCGCCAGCGGACTAGCGGACCAAGAGACCCAGTACTTC. It is translated as CASGLADQETQYF.

This clonotype was counted ten times or more. For the CDR3, the DNA is TGTGCCAGCAGCCTCCATAGCGGGGGGGCCACCGGGGAGCTGTTTTTT. This codes for CASSLHSGGATGELFF. This chain joins TRBV9 and TRBJ2-2, with TRBD2 matching over 11 bases. Germline V gene data show CDR1 as SGDLS and CDR2 as YYNGEE. The ends lost 4 bases at V and 4 bases at J; junction bases unmatched: 6. The CDR3 spans 16 residues.